A selection of T cell receptor beta chains follows, all from one sample in a study of OX40 agonist ivuxolimab in advanced cancers. Only in-frame clones appear in the TCRdb table, and some are missing; sequencing was by immunoSEQ multiplex PCR. The data show about 100,000 clones, 94% seen once. The source was CD4+ or CD8+ T cells sorted from blood, collected in a trial of the OX40 agonist ivuxolimab. The receptor source for this set is an adult with an advanced solid tumor such as melanoma, head and neck, liver or kidney cancer. Both conserved end residues are part of each CDR3. D genes are given only for firm matches. Clone size appears in some rows only: once, few, many, or a class for an expanded clone.

V gene: TRBV6-5; clone size: NA; J gene: TRBJ1-2; D gene: NA; CDR3 DNA: TGTGCCAGCAGTTACTCGAATGGAGCTAACTATGGCTACACCTTC; CDR3 protein: CASSYSNGANYGYTF
V gene: TRBV30; clone size: NA; J gene: TRBJ1-5; D gene: NA; CDR3 DNA: TGTGCCTGGAGTGGTGGGAGCAATCAGCCCCAGCATTTT; CDR3 protein: CAWSGGSNQPQHF
V gene: TRBV28; clone size: NA; J gene: TRBJ2-7; D gene: TRBD1; CDR3 DNA: TGTGCCAGCAGACCCGGACAGGACTACGAGCAGTACTTC; CDR3 protein: CASRPGQDYEQYF
V gene: TRBV29-1; clone size: NA; J gene: TRBJ1-1; D gene: NA; CDR3 DNA: TGCAGCGTGGAGGGGCAAGAGTCTACTGAAGCTTTCTTT; CDR3 protein: CSVEGQESTEAFF
V gene: TRBV27; clone size: once; J gene: TRBJ1-1; D gene: NA; CDR3 DNA: TGTGCCAGCAGTTTGAAGGGTAACACTGAAGCTTTCTTT; CDR3 protein: CASSLKGNTEAFF
V gene: TRBV30; clone size: NA; J gene: TRBJ1-3; D gene: NA; CDR3 DNA: TGTGCCTTATGGGGCTTAACTGGAAACACCATATATTTT; CDR3 protein: CALWGLTGNTIYF
V gene: TRBV11-2; clone size: NA; J gene: TRBJ2-7; D gene: NA; CDR3 DNA: TGTGCCAGCAGCTCCTTATTATACGAGCAGTACTTC; CDR3 protein: CASSSLLYEQYF
V gene: TRBV5-1; clone size: few; J gene: TRBJ1-1; D gene: NA; CDR3 DNA: TGCGCCAGCAGCTCGACAGGTCTGGGCACTGAAGCTTTCTTT; CDR3 protein: CASSSTGLGTEAFF
V gene: TRBV21-1; clone size: NA; J gene: TRBJ1-1; D gene: NA; CDR3 DNA: TGTGCCAGCAGCAAAGGTGGGGAGATGAACACTGAAGCTTTCTTT; CDR3 protein: CASSKGGEMNTEAFF
V gene: TRBV30; clone size: NA; J gene: TRBJ2-2; D gene: NA; CDR3 DNA: TGTGCCTGGAGGGAAGGGGTTGACACCGGGGAGCTGTTTTTT; CDR3 protein: CAWREGVDTGELFF
V gene: TRBV7-6; clone size: NA; J gene: TRBJ1-1; D gene: NA; CDR3 DNA: TGTGCCAGCAGCTTTCAAGGCGATGGAGGTGAAGCTTTCTTT; CDR3 protein: CASSFQGDGGEAFF
V gene: TRBV5-1; clone size: NA; J gene: TRBJ2-3; D gene: TRBD2; CDR3 DNA: TGCGCCAGCAGCCCCGGGACTAGCAGCACAGATACGCAGTATTTT; CDR3 protein: CASSPGTSSTDTQYF
V gene: TRBV4-1; clone size: NA; J gene: TRBJ2-3; D gene: TRBD2; CDR3 DNA: TGCGCCAGCAGGCGGACTAGCGGGAGGAGTACAGATACGCAGTATTTT; CDR3 protein: CASRRTSGRSTDTQYF
V gene: TRBV15; clone size: NA; J gene: TRBJ2-2; D gene: NA; CDR3 DNA: TGTGCCACCAGCAGAGTCCGACAGAACACCGGGGAGCTGTTTTTT; CDR3 protein: CATSRVRQNTGELFF